Presented here are 18 T cell receptor beta chains from one specimen sequenced in a study of T-cell reconstitution after alpha-beta-depleted transplantation in children. It was with unique molecular identifiers that the TCRbeta library was prepared. MiXCR, applied by TCRdb to the PCR reads, yields one record per CDR3 protein. Of roughly 500,000 distinct CDR3 sequences listed, about a sixth are singletons. The sequences come from PBMCs from the stem cell graft donor, collected from the stem cell graft. All receptors derive from a human donor who donated a stem cell graft to a child with acute lymphoblastic leukemia.

This clonotype was counted between two and nine times. The chain couples TRBV7-2 to TRBJ2-1, with unresolved D. The germline gives CDR1 SGHTA, CDR2 FQGNSA. The CDR3 has 17 amino acids. Deletions cut 0 bases from V and 0 bases from J, with 12 bases between. The CDR3 region has the DNA TGTGCCAGCAGCTTAGCCCCAGCGCGGAGCTCCTACAATGAGCAGTTCTTC. It yields the protein CASSLAPARSSYNEQFF.

This clonotype was seen a handful of times. This chain uses TRBV7-9 with TRBJ1-1; tentative D call: TRBD1 (5 bases). CDR3 size: 14 residues. The ends were cut back, 6 bases at V and 1 base at J, with 12 bases in the middle. Germline V lookup: CDR1 SEHNR, CDR2 FQNEAQ (reference sequence). The CDR3 nucleotides are TGTGCCAGCAGAGATGGGACGGGGAACACTGAAGCTTTCTTT. It translates to CASRDGTGNTEAFF. Variable domain in full (rest from reference TRBV7-9 and TRBJ1-1): DTGVSQNPRHKITKRGQNVTFRCDPISEHNRLYWYRQTLGQGPEFLTYFQNEAQLEKSRLLSDRFSAERPKGSFSTLEIQRTEQGDSAMYLCASRDGTGNTEAFFGQGTRLTVV.

This chain links TRBV10-3 with TRBJ2-7, with a tentative D call TRBD1 (5 bases). The V end was cut by 10 bases, the J end by 2 bases, with 15 bases between. The CDR3 length is 13 residues. CDR1 is ENHRY and CDR2 is SYGVKD in the germline V gene. In DNA, the CDR3 is TGTGCCACCGCTTCCCGCAGGGCCTACGAGCAGTACTTC. This translates into CATASRRAYEQYF.

The chain is built from TRBV12-5 and TRBJ1-2; weak D call: TRBD1 (5 bases). This CDR3 has 16 residues. Germline lookup yields CDR1 LGHNT and CDR2 FRNRAP. Trimming left V 5 bases short and J 4 bases short, with 20 bases between. For the CDR3, the DNA is TGTGCTAGTGGTCTCCAGAGCCAGGGCGACCTCTATGGCTACACCTTC. It translates to CASGLQSQGDLYGYTF.

The V call is TRBV9, the J call TRBJ2-1; D is unresolved. V lost 0 bases to trimming and J lost 7 bases, with 17 bases between them. The CDR3 is made up of 16 amino acids. The germline V gene encodes CDR1 SGDLS and CDR2 YYNGEE. As DNA, the CDR3 is TGTGCCAGCAGCGTAGGTGAAGGGTCCTTCGGGAATGAGCAGTTCTTC. This encodes CASSVGEGSFGNEQFF.

This clonotype turned up a few times. This chain joins TRBV7-9 and TRBJ2-7; no reliable D call. Per germline, CDR1 SEHNR and CDR2 FQNEAQ (reference sequence). V was clipped by 5 bases and J by 3 bases, with 20 bases between them. The CDR3 runs 16 residues. The CDR3 sequence: CASSKGPLTIDYEQYF. The CDR3 DNA sequence: TGTGCCAGCAGCAAGGGTCCACTGACAATCGACTACGAGCAGTACTTC.

The chain links TRBV12-3 or TRBV12-4 to TRBJ2-5; TRBD2 matches at 7 bases. The CDR3 loop spans 14 amino acids. Trimming took 3 bases from V and 5 from J; bases not matched to a gene: 6. CDR3 residues: CASSLSGGSETQYF. DNA for the CDR3: TGTGCCAGCAGTTTGTCGGGCGGGAGTGAGACCCAGTACTTC.

This clonotype occurred a few times. V gene TRBV12-3 or TRBV12-4 combines with J gene TRBJ2-5; either TRBD1 or TRBD2 may supply D (5 bases each). V was pared by 6 bases and J by 0 bases, with 8 bases between. CDR3 length: 13 residues. The CDR3 loop reads CASSMGHQETQYF. The CDR3 coding sequence is TGTGCCAGCAGCATGGGACACCAAGAGACCCAGTACTTC.

The gene calls are TRBV5-5 and TRBJ1-1, with D possibly TRBD1 on 6 matching bases. In germline, CDR1 is SGHKS, CDR2 YYEKEE (reference sequence). The CDR3 is made up of 15 amino acids. V lost 0 bases, J lost 3 bases, and 12 bases lay in between. CDR3 nucleotide sequence: TGTGCCAGCAGCTTGGTCGGGACATTAGACACTGAAGCTTTCTTT. Its protein product is CASSLVGTLDTEAFF. Variable domain in full (rest from reference TRBV5-5 and TRBJ1-1): DAGVTQSPTHLIKTRGQQVTLRCSPISGHKSVSWYQQVLGQGPQFIFQYYEKEERGRGNFPDRFSARQFPNYSSELNVNALLLGDSALYLCASSLVGTLDTEAFFGQGTRLTVV.

This chain connects TRBV20-1 to TRBJ2-2; tentative D call: TRBD1 (5 bases). The CDR3 extends over 15 amino acids. Germline V lookup: CDR1 DFQATT, CDR2 SNEGSKA (reference sequence). Trimming shortened V by 3 bases and J by 1 base, and 12 bases separated the two germline ends. The CDR3 DNA follows: TGCAGTGCTAGTCGGCAGGGCATGAACACCGGGGAGCTGTTTTTT. Translation: CSASRQGMNTGELFF.

There are many counts of this clonotype. The V gene is TRBV15, the J gene TRBJ1-2; TRBD1 matches 7 bases. The J segment lost 3 bases and the V segment lost 3 bases, leaving 7 bases of the junction unmatched. Germline values: CDR1 LNHNV, CDR2 YYDKDF (reference sequence). The CDR3 runs 15 residues. The CDR3 is CATSRSGQAHYGYTF. CDR3 bases: TGTGCCACCAGCAGGTCAGGACAGGCCCACTATGGCTACACCTTC.

The V call is TRBV30, the J call TRBJ2-7, with TRBD2 matching 7 bases. V dropped 2 bases and J dropped 2; count of bases not matched to a gene: 6. Per the germline V gene, CDR1 is GTSNPN and CDR2 is SVGIG (reference sequence). The CDR3 is 14 amino acids. The CDR3 loop reads CAWSSPGRTYEQYF. The CDR3 DNA is TGTGCCTGGAGTAGCCCCGGGAGGACCTACGAGCAGTACTTC. Filled out from reference TRBV30 and TRBJ2-7, the complete variable domain reads SQTIHQWPATLVQPVGSPLSLECTVEGTSNPNLYWYRQAAGRGLQLLFYSVGIGQISSEVPQNLSASRPQDRQFILSSKKLLLSDSGFYLCAWSSPGRTYEQYFGPGTRLTVT.

This clonotype has ten or more counts. This chain uses TRBV11-2 with TRBJ2-7; 7 nucleotides match TRBD1. CDR1 is SGHAT and CDR2 is FQNNGV in the germline V gene. The length of the CDR3 is 13 residues. V lost 5 bases and J lost 3; bases outside the gene matches: 4. The CDR3 spells CASSPGTVYEQYF. The CDR3 DNA sequence: TGTGCCAGCAGCCCCGGGACAGTCTACGAGCAGTACTTC.

This clonotype has a handful of counts. The rearrangement links TRBV5-5 to TRBJ2-1; 9 bases map to TRBD2. Germline CDR1 is SGHKS and CDR2 is YYEKEE (reference sequence). The CDR3 covers 15 residues. The V segment lost 6 bases and the J segment 5 bases; nucleotides outside the gene matches: 9. The CDR3 DNA sequence: TGTGCCAGCAACGCCATAGCGGGAGTCAACAATGAGCAGTTCTTC. Protein product: CASNAIAGVNNEQFF. The whole variable domain, remainder taken from reference TRBV5-5 and TRBJ2-1, is DAGVTQSPTHLIKTRGQQVTLRCSPISGHKSVSWYQQVLGQGPQFIFQYYEKEERGRGNFPDRFSARQFPNYSSELNVNALLLGDSALYLCASNAIAGVNNEQFFGPGTRLTVL.

This clonotype was counted only a few times. This chain uses TRBV12-3 or TRBV12-4 with TRBJ1-2; D gene ambiguous. The CDR3 totals 12 residues. V was trimmed by 3 bases and J by 5 bases, leaving 7 bases between them. CDR3: CASSFPDYGYTF. In DNA, the CDR3 is TGTGCCAGCAGTTTCCCGGATTATGGCTACACCTTC.

The chain employs TRBV15 and TRBJ1-5; D is perhaps TRBD1 (6 bases). The CDR3 is made up of 17 amino acids. Trimming pared 1 base from V and 0 bases from J, leaving 13 bases between. From germline, CDR1 is LNHNV and CDR2 YYDKDF (reference sequence). The CDR3 DNA reads as TGTGCCACCAGCAGAGGAGACAGGTTATATAGCAATCAGCCCCAGCATTTT. Translation gives CATSRGDRLYSNQPQHF.

This clonotype was seen only a few times. The chain links TRBV29-1 to TRBJ2-1; possibly TRBD2 for D (5 bases). CDR3 length: 14 amino acids. CDR1 SQVTM and CDR2 ANQGSEA come from the germline V gene. Trimming removed 7 bases from V and 2 bases from J, with 15 bases in between. CDR3 protein: CSAPADFTYNEQFF. CDR3 sequence (DNA): TGCAGCGCCCCGGCGGACTTTACCTACAATGAGCAGTTCTTC.

This clonotype was detected only a few times. The chain combines TRBV12-3 or TRBV12-4 with TRBJ2-1, with 7 bases aligning to TRBD2. The CDR3 is 15 residues long. J was trimmed by 7 bases and V by 3 bases; bases with no gene match: 9. The CDR3 bases are TGTGCCAGCAGTTTCCGGAGCGGGGCACGAAATGAGCAGTTCTTC. Its protein is CASSFRSGARNEQFF.